This entry is about one TCR beta chain. The sample comes from a study of control samples from healthy donors and cancer patients. Germline CDR1 is SQVTM and CDR2 is ANQGSEA. Trimming cost V 3 bases and J 5 bases, with 10 bases left between them. This CDR3 comprises 12 residues. TCRdb's table, derived via immunoSEQ multiplex PCR, lists solely in-frame clones and lacks some. The sample comprises some 70,000 clones, 83% of which are singletons, and about a sixth rests with the top ten. Material for sequencing was blood. V is TRBV29-1 and J is TRBJ2-5; a weak D match, TRBD1 (7 bases). This receptor was taken from a man aged 55-75 years in good health. The CDR3 loop reads CSVDRGDETQYF. CDR3 sequence (DNA): TGCAGCGTTGACAGGGGGGATGAGACCCAGTACTTC.